One and the same sample provided the 12 T cell receptor beta chains below, sequenced in a study of CD8 T cells in Susac syndrome. RNA, at about 0.45 to 1 ug, was reverse transcribed with random hexamers. TCRdb re-analysed the immunoSEQ multiplex PCR reads in MiXCR, keeping a single row per CDR3 protein. The table has approximately 120,000 distinct CDR3 sequences, around 94% seen once; the top ten hold roughly 0.087%. The sequenced material came from CD4+ T cells from PBMCs. Receptors were obtained from a human donor in good health.

The chain combines TRBV6-4 with TRBJ2-3, with D uncertain. This CDR3 spans 13 amino acids. Per the germline V gene, CDR1 is MRHNA and CDR2 is SNTAGT. V was pared by 6 bases and J by 5 bases, with 12 bases between. CDR3 protein: CASRPDGRDTQYF. In DNA, the CDR3 is TGTGCCAGCAGGCCCGACGGCCGAGATACGCAGTATTTT.

J is TRBJ2-7 and V is TRBV5-1; TRBD1 matches 7 bases. The CDR3 sequence is 13 residues long. Germline CDR1 and CDR2: SGHRS and YFSETQ. V was pared by 7 bases and J by 7 bases, with 11 bases of the junction left unmatched. CDR3 sequence reads: CASGSTGTREQYF. The CDR3 DNA sequence: TGCGCCAGCGGATCGACAGGGACGAGAGAGCAGTACTTC. The full variable domain, its missing parts supplied by reference TRBV5-1 and TRBJ2-7, is KAGVTQTPRYLIKTRGQQVTLSCSPISGHRSVSWYQQTPGQGLQFLFEYFSETQRNKGNFPGRFSGRQFSNSRSEMNVSTLELGDSALYLCASGSTGTREQYFGPGTRLTVT.

This rearrangement joins TRBV4-1 to TRBJ1-2; 7 nucleotides match TRBD1. J lost 8 bases, V lost 4 bases, and 13 bases had no gene match. The CDR3 totals 15 residues. Germline V lookup: CDR1 MGHRA, CDR2 YSYEKL. CDR3 sequence reads: CASSPPDRAWEGYTF. CDR3 in DNA: TGCGCCAGCAGCCCCCCCGACAGGGCCTGGGAGGGCTACACCTTC.

The chain is built from TRBV6-5 and TRBJ2-7; TRBD1 matches at 10 bases. The CDR3 is made up of 15 amino acids. Germline CDR1 reads MNHEY; CDR2 reads SVGAGI. V dropped 2 bases and J dropped 0; count of bases not matched to a gene: 1. The CDR3 nucleotides read TGTGCCAGCAGTTACCGGGACAGGGGCTCCTACGAGCAGTACTTC. Translated, it gives CASSYRDRGSYEQYF.

This sequence joins TRBV18 and TRBJ2-7; D tentatively fits TRBD1 or TRBD2 (5 bases each). This CDR3 region has 15 residues. Germline values: CDR1 KGHSH, CDR2 LQKENI. Trimming stripped 5 bases from V and 1 base from J, with 15 bases between. This chain's CDR3 is CASSTGTALSYEQYF. The CDR3, as DNA: TGTGCCAGCTCAACGGGGACGGCTCTGTCCTACGAGCAGTACTTC. The full variable domain, in which reference TRBV18 and TRBJ2-7 provide the parts outside the CDR3, is NAGVMQNPRHLVRRRGQEARLRCSPMKGHSHVYWYRQLPEEGLKFMVYLQKENIIDESGMPKERFSAEFPKEGPSILRIQQVVRGDSAAYFCASSTGTALSYEQYFGPGTRLTVT.

The V call is TRBV12-3 or TRBV12-4, the J call TRBJ2-3, with 10 positions matching TRBD2. This CDR3 comprises 16 residues. V shed 2 bases, J shed 3 bases, and the junction held 5 bases outside the gene matches. In nucleotides, the CDR3 is TGTGCCAGCAGTTTATATTCTAGCGGGAGAACAGATACGCAGTATTTT. Its protein product is CASSLYSSGRTDTQYF.

A few counts support this clonotype. The chain couples TRBV19 to TRBJ2-7; a weak D match, TRBD2 (5 bases). CDR3 length: 11 residues. Per germline, CDR1 LNHDA and CDR2 SQIVND (reference sequence). V lost 8 bases, J lost 1 base, and 6 bases lay in between. CDR3 nucleotides: TGTGCCAGTGGACTTTCCTACGAGCAGTACTTC. It is translated as CASGLSYEQYF.

This rearrangement joins TRBV10-3 to TRBJ2-2; 10 bases are a match to TRBD2. The CDR3 contains 16 residues. The trim removed 2 bases at V and 4 bases at J, leaving 4 bases unmatched. The V gene's germline CDR1 is ENHRY and CDR2 SYGVKD. The CDR3: CAISELAGASTGELFF. In nucleotides, the CDR3 is TGTGCCATCAGTGAGCTAGCGGGAGCGAGCACCGGGGAGCTGTTTTTT.

V usage is TRBV12-3 or TRBV12-4 and J usage is TRBJ1-1, with D hard to call. V gave up 3 bases and J gave up 0 bases, with 8 bases separating them. CDR3 length equals 14 residues. CDR3 in amino acids: CASSFNFMNTEAFF. The CDR3 DNA sequence: TGTGCCAGCAGTTTTAACTTTATGAACACTGAAGCTTTCTTT.

This chain joins TRBV5-1 and TRBJ2-1; 11 nucleotides align to TRBD2. The trim removed 4 bases at V and 5 bases at J, leaving 5 bases unmatched. The CDR3 sequence is 15 residues long. Germline CDR1 reads SGHRS; CDR2 reads YFSETQ. CDR3 bases: TGCGCCAGCAGCGCACTAGCGGGAGTGCACAATGAGCAGTTCTTC. Its translation: CASSALAGVHNEQFF.

The CDR3 protein is CAIRVGGLAGASDEQFF. The CDR3 DNA sequence: TGTGCCATCAGGGTTGGGGGCCTAGCGGGAGCTAGCGATGAGCAGTTCTTC. This rearrangement joins TRBV10-3 to TRBJ2-1, with 10 bases matching TRBD2. V lost 6 bases and J lost 8; bases outside the gene matches: 16. Looked up from germline, CDR1 is ENHRY and CDR2 is SYGVKD. The CDR3 is 17 residues long.

The chain carries TRBV7-9 and TRBJ1-5; D unresolved. The CDR3 contains 12 residues. The ends were cut back, 1 base at V and 7 bases at J, with 5 bases in the middle. Germline values: CDR1 SEHNR, CDR2 FQNEAQ (reference sequence). The CDR3 here is CASSLVTQPQHF. DNA for the CDR3: TGTGCCAGCAGCTTAGTGACCCAGCCCCAGCATTTT.